What follows are 21 T cell receptor beta chains derived from one specimen sequenced in a study of blood T cell repertoires in COVID-19. Some clones are missing from TCRdb's copy, which holds only in-frame ones; the method was immunoSEQ multiplex PCR. The table has about 98,000 clones, 80% to 90% seen once; the top ten hold around 9.5%. The sample consisted of peripheral blood. The receptors stem from a man in his forties with active or convalescent COVID-19.

The V gene is TRBV12-3 or TRBV12-4, the J gene TRBJ2-7; possible D gene TRBD1, 5 bases. The CDR3 loop spans 11 amino acids. V dropped 8 bases and J dropped 2 bases, with 7 bases sitting between them. CDR3 bases: TGTGCCAGCGGACAAACCTACGAGCAGTACTTC. The encoded protein is CASGQTYEQYF.

This clone was seen a single time. The J gene is TRBJ2-2, the V gene TRBV18, with no clear D. The length of the CDR3 is 14 residues. Trimming left V 4 bases short and J 0 bases short, with 6 bases between. Germline CDR1 reads KGHSH; CDR2 reads LQKENI. CDR3: CASSLTANTGELFF. CDR3 nucleotides: TGTGCCAGCTCACTAACAGCGAACACCGGGGAGCTGTTTTTT.

The rearrangement joins TRBV7-9 to TRBJ2-2, with D possibly TRBD2 on 5 matching bases. The germline V and J ends were trimmed by 1 base and 7 bases, with 13 bases remaining between them. The germline CDR1 and CDR2 sequences are SEHNR and FQNEAQ (reference sequence). The CDR3 has 15 amino acids. The CDR3 DNA sequence: TGTGCCAGCAGCTTAGTGGATCCGGGAAACGGGGAGCTGTTTTTT. Residues: CASSLVDPGNGELFF.

The chain carries TRBV3-1 (or the pseudogene TRBV3-2) and TRBJ2-3, with 9 bases that match TRBD2. J lost 5 bases, V lost 4 bases, and 4 bases had no gene match. The CDR3 consists of 14 residues. Germline lookup yields CDR1 LGHDT and CDR2 YNNKEL (reference sequence). The DNA for the CDR3 is TGTGCCAGCAGCCGGACTAGCGCGGGAGATACGCAGTATTTT. Its translation: CASSRTSAGDTQYF.

This sequence joins TRBV5-6 and TRBJ2-7; 7 positions match TRBD2. Looked up from germline, CDR1 is SGHDT and CDR2 is YYEEEE. The ends lost 4 bases at V and 7 bases at J; junction bases unmatched: 11. CDR3 length equals 14 residues. The CDR3 is CASSPFDLAGEQYF. CDR3 sequence (DNA): TGTGCCAGCAGCCCCTTCGACTTAGCGGGTGAGCAGTACTTC.

This chain uses TRBV9 with TRBJ2-7; tentative D call: TRBD1 (6 bases). The CDR3 is 15 amino acids. V shed 4 bases and J shed 0 bases, with 14 bases lying between them. CDR1 is SGDLS and CDR2 is YYNGEE in the germline V gene. CDR3 sequence: CASSTSIGGSYEQYF. As DNA, the CDR3 is TGTGCCAGCAGCACCTCGATAGGGGGCTCCTACGAGCAGTACTTC.

CDR3 sequence: CASSMRGRYEQYF. The CDR3 DNA reads TGTGCCAGTAGTATGCGGGGCCGCTACGAGCAGTACTTC. The chain uses TRBV19 and TRBJ2-7; a weak D match, TRBD2 (6 bases). The CDR3 extends over 13 amino acids. V was clipped by 3 bases and J by 3 bases, with 9 bases between them. Germline V lookup: CDR1 LNHDA, CDR2 SQIVND (reference sequence).

This clone occurred a few times. The V call is TRBV4-1, the J call TRBJ2-5; D possibly corresponds to TRBD2 (6 bases). V was cut by 4 bases and J by 5 bases, with 14 bases left in between. Germline CDR1 reads MGHRA; CDR2 reads YSYEKL. This CDR3 is built from 14 residues. CDR3 coding DNA: TGCGCCAGCAGCCCGAGGGACTTCTCGGAGACCCAGTACTTC. Translated, it gives CASSPRDFSETQYF.

The chain employs TRBV6-5 and TRBJ1-2, with a weak D call TRBD1 (6 bases). This CDR3 is 14 amino acids long. CDR1 MNHEY and CDR2 SVGAGI come from the germline V gene. V shed 6 bases and J shed 4 bases, with 15 bases lying between them. The CDR3 loop is CASRGQKEGYGYTF. DNA for the CDR3: TGTGCCAGCAGAGGACAGAAGGAAGGCTATGGCTACACCTTC.

V is TRBV7-2 and J is TRBJ2-7; 11 nucleotides line up with TRBD2. This CDR3 spans 18 amino acids. Germline loops: CDR1 SGHTA, CDR2 FQGNSA. With 2 bases clipped from V and 3 bases from J, the junction kept 12 bases outside the gene matches. The CDR3 region has the DNA TGTGCCAGCAGCTTAAACCCTTTGACTAGCGGGACGTACTACGAGCAGTACTTC. Its translation is CASSLNPLTSGTYYEQYF.

Only one count was recorded for this clone. The rearrangement joins TRBV6-1 to TRBJ2-7; 10 bases align to TRBD2. The CDR3 has 15 amino acids. Looked up from germline, CDR1 is MNHNS and CDR2 is SASEGT. Trimming at V came to 2 bases and at J to 3 bases, leaving 4 bases not matched to a gene. The CDR3 nucleotides read TGTGCCAGCAGTGAAATGGCTAGCGGGGGCTACGAGCAGTACTTC. Translation gives CASSEMASGGYEQYF.

The rearrangement uses TRBV5-1 and TRBJ1-3, with TRBD1 as a possible D gene (5 bases). V lost 4 bases and J 2 bases, leaving 16 bases between the germline ends. The CDR3 totals 16 residues. Germline V lookup: CDR1 SGHRS, CDR2 YFSETQ. This CDR3 reads CASSPGDLQAGNTIYF. The CDR3 nucleotides read TGCGCCAGCAGCCCGGGGGACCTCCAGGCTGGAAACACCATATATTTT.

V and J are TRBV3-1 (or the pseudogene TRBV3-2) and TRBJ1-2; maybe TRBD1 (5 bases). Deletions cut 0 bases from V and 4 bases from J, with 15 bases between. The germline V gene encodes CDR1 LGHDT and CDR2 YNNKEL (reference sequence). This CDR3 contains 16 residues. The DNA for the CDR3 is TGTGCCAGCAGCCAAGATTCGGGCAGACAGAGCTATGGCTACACCTTC. Residues: CASSQDSGRQSYGYTF.

The rearrangement uses TRBV6-6 and TRBJ1-1, with D maybe TRBD1 (6 bases). V shed 10 bases and J shed 3 bases, with 12 bases lying between them. CDR1 is MNHNY and CDR2 is SVGAGI in the germline V gene (reference sequence). This CDR3 has 12 amino acids. CDR3 loop: CATQTGYTEAFF. CDR3 in DNA: TGTGCCACTCAAACAGGGTACACTGAAGCTTTCTTT.

The count of this clone is one. The chain carries TRBV6-6 and TRBJ2-1; D remains ambiguous. Between the trimmed V and J ends, which lost 6 bases and 9 bases, there was a span of 21 bases. The CDR3 extends over 15 amino acids. From germline, CDR1 is MNHNY and CDR2 SVGAGI (reference sequence). The CDR3 region has the DNA TGTGCCAGCAGCCACCCGAGAGGAGTGGTTACTGAGCAGTTCTTC. Translation gives CASSHPRGVVTEQFF.

The genes are TRBV11-2 and TRBJ1-1; D possibly corresponds to TRBD1 (5 bases). The germline V gene has CDR1 SGHAT and CDR2 FQNNGV. The CDR3 totals 13 residues. The V end lost 6 bases, the J end lost 1 base, and 9 bases lay between the germline ends. The CDR3 DNA sequence: TGTGCCAGCAGTTTCGACAGGAACACTGAAGCTTTCTTT. It codes for CASSFDRNTEAFF.

The chain is built from TRBV19 and TRBJ1-3; the match to TRBD1 covers 11 bases. J was trimmed by 10 bases and V by 6 bases; bases with no gene match: 11. From germline, CDR1 is LNHDA and CDR2 SQIVND (reference sequence). The CDR3 is made up of 15 amino acids. CDR3 DNA sequence: TGTGCCAGTAGCGGAATAGGGACAGGGGGAAGGACCATATATTTT. Its protein product is CASSGIGTGGRTIYF.

V is TRBV7-2 and J is TRBJ2-1, with D hard to call. The length of the CDR3 is 12 residues. CDR1 is SGHTA, CDR2 FQGNSA, per germline. The V and J ends lost 3 bases and 10 bases respectively, with 10 bases between them. The CDR3 reads CASSFTGSEQFF. The CDR3 nucleotides read TGTGCCAGCAGCTTTACCGGGTCCGAGCAGTTCTTC. Filled out from reference TRBV7-2 and TRBJ2-1, the complete variable domain reads GAGVSQSPSNKVTEKGKDVELRCDPISGHTALYWYRQSLGQGLEFLIYFQGNSAPDKSGLPSDRFSAERTGGSVSTLTIQRTQQEDSAVYLCASSFTGSEQFFGPGTRLTVL.

The chain has TRBV2 and TRBJ1-5; a possible D gene is TRBD1 (5 bases). This CDR3 is built from 14 residues. The germline V gene has CDR1 SNHLY and CDR2 FYNNEI. Trimming left V 6 bases short and J 2 bases short, with 11 bases between. The CDR3 DNA reads as TGTGCCAGCAGCCAGGGTGAGGGCAATCAGCCCCAGCATTTT. Translated, it gives CASSQGEGNQPQHF.

This clone appeared a single time. The chain uses TRBV5-4 and TRBJ2-5, with 11 bases fitting TRBD2. J lost 0 bases, V lost 4 bases, and 2 bases had no gene match. CDR3 length: 15 residues. CDR1 and CDR2 from the germline V gene are SGHNT and YYREEE (reference sequence). The DNA of the CDR3 is TGTGCCAGCAGCCAGACTAGCGGGGACCAAGAGACCCAGTACTTC. This translates into CASSQTSGDQETQYF.

The V call is TRBV10-3, the J call TRBJ1-5; D is uncertain. CDR3 length: 14 amino acids. Trimming shortened V by 4 bases and J by 0 bases, and 7 bases separated the two germline ends. CDR1 and CDR2 (germline): ENHRY, SYGVKD. Here the CDR3 DNA reads TGTGCCATCAGTGGGTCCAGTAGCAATCAGCCCCAGCATTTT. Protein sequence: CAISGSSSNQPQHF.